The text below deals with one TCR beta chain. What this receptor recognizes is not known. No base quality information exists; no much larger clone differs at one position. These data belong to a study of blood T cell repertoires in COVID-19 (dated by TCRdb to about 2020). Some background on the complete study: Collaborator samples came from the United States, Italy and Spain and covered acute and convalescent phases of COVID-19. Samples were obtained from the ongoing ImmuneRACE study (first 160 participants) and from 1,200 or so subjects provided by 6 global collaborators. HLA class I and class II types, where available, came from metadata supplied by the sample provider rather than from assay-based typing. Nearly every sample came with metadata listing a de-identified subject ID, COVID-19 status, age in years and sex. The prospective study material was composed of cDNA or gDNA derived from T cells, B-cell-depleted T cells, or PBMCs. The repertoires were released in a freely available public database intended as a resource for research on the immune response to SARS-CoV-2. Subjects who had been exposed to COVID-19, were actively infected with it, or had recovered from it provided the deeply sampled blood TCRbeta repertoires that made up the dataset. The paper as a whole reports these results and caveats: Clinical and demographic metadata were provided uncurated, with the amount varying by source and participant.

Measured from the cysteine to the phenylalanine, the CDR3 is 13 residues long. This entry keeps only the CDR3 DNA: 39 bases, framed from base 1. CDR1 and CDR2, looked up from the germline V gene, are SGHRS and YFSETQ. The germline V end is reduced by 5 bases and the J end by 11 bases; junction bases left unmatched: 11. Whole blood was collected in K2EDTA tubes by collaborating institutions according to the institutions' own protocols. For TCRbeta analysis, collaborators shipped samples in one of three forms: frozen whole blood, isolated PBMCs, or DNA extracted from either of those sample types. The immunoSEQ Assay, a bias-controlled multiplex PCR, was used to amplify TCRbeta CDR3 regions from genomic DNA. Per the original workflow: The number of nucleated cells in each sample was estimated by amplification of reference gene primers within the assay. Sequence reads were collapsed and filtered to measure the absolute abundance of every unique TCRbeta CDR3 rearrangement. Productive Simpson clonality was computed per sample as the square root of Simpson's diversity index over productive rearrangements. The clones in this table, taken by TCRdb from immuneACCESS, are in-frame only. Not every clone is retained; where verified, under half of the shortfall comes from an unresolved V gene, and the cause of the rest is unknown. From that table come the V and J calls and clone size; the DNA was used to work out D and trimming. The sample table records some 280,000 clones; approximately 90% of these occur just once. The leading ten clones occupy roughly an eighth of the sample.

The sequence links TRBV5-1 to TRBJ2-3; the junction holds 7 bases that match TRBD2. The specimen was peripheral blood. The receptor comes from a woman aged 60-75 years with acute or convalescent COVID-19. CDR3 reads: CASRREDPGGQYF. The nucleotide sequence is TGCGCCAGCAGGAGGGAAGACCCGGGGGGGCAGTATTTT.